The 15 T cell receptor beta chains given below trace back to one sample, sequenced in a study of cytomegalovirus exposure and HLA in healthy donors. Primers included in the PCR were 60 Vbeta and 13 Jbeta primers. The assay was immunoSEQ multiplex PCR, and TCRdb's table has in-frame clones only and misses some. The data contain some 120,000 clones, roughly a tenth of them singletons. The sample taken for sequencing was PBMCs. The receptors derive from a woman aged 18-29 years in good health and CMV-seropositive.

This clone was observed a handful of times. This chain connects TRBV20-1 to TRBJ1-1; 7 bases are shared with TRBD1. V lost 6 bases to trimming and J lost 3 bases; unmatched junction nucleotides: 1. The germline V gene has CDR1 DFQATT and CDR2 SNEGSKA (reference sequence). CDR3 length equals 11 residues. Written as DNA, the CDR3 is TGCAGTGCCCAGGGGGACACTGAAGCTTTCTTT. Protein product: CSAQGDTEAFF.

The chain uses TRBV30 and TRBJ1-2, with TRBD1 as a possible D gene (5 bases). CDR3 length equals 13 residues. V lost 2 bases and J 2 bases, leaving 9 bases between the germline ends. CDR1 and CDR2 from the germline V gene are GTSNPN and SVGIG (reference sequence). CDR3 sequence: CAWSIGGNYGYTF. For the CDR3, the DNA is TGTGCCTGGAGTATCGGGGGGAACTATGGCTACACCTTC.

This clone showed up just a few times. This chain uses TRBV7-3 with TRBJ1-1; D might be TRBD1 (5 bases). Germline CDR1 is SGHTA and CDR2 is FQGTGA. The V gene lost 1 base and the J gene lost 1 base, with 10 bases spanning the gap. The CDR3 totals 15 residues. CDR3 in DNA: TGTGCCAGCAGCTTAAGGCAGGGTTCGAACACTGAAGCTTTCTTT. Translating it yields CASSLRQGSNTEAFF.

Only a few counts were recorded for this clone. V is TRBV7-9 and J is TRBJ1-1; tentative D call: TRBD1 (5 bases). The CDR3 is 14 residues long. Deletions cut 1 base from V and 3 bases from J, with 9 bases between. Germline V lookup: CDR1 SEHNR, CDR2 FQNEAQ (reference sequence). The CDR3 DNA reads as TGTGCCAGCAGCTTAGGGCGGGGGTACACTGAAGCTTTCTTT. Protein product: CASSLGRGYTEAFF.

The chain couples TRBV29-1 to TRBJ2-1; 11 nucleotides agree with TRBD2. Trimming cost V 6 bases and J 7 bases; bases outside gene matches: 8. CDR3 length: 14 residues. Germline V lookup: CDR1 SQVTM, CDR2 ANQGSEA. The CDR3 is CSVAGLAGGNEQFF. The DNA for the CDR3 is TGCAGCGTGGCAGGACTAGCGGGCGGTAATGAGCAGTTCTTC.

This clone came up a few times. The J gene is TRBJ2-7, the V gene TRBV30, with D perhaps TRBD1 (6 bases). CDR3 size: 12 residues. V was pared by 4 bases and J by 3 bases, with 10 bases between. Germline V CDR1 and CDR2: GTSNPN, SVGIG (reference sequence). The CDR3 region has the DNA TGTGCCTGGAATCCACAGGGCTACGAGCAGTACTTC. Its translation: CAWNPQGYEQYF.

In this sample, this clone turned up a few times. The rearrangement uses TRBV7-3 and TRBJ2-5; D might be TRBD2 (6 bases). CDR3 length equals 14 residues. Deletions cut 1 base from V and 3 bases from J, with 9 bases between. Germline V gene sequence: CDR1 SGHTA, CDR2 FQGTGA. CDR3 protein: CASSLNGGEETQYF. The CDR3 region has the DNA TGTGCCAGCAGCTTAAACGGGGGAGAAGAGACCCAGTACTTC. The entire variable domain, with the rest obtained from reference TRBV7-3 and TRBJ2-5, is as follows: GAGVSQTPSNKVTEKGKYVELRCDPISGHTALYWYRQSLGQGPEFLIYFQGTGAADDSGLPNDRFFAVRPEGSVSTLKIQRTERGDSAVYLCASSLNGGEETQYFGPGTRLLVL.

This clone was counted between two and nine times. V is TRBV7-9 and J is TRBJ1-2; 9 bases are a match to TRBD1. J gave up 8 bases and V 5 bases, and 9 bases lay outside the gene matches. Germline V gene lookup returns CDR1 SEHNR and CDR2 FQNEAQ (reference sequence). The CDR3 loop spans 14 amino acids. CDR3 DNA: TGTGCCAGCAGCCTAGTCGGGACAGGGTTCGGCTACACCTTC. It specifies CASSLVGTGFGYTF.

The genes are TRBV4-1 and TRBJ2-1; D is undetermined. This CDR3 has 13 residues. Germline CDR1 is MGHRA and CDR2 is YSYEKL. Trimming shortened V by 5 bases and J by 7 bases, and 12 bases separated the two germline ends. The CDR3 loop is CASSTSNGNEQFF. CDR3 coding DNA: TGCGCCAGCAGCACTTCGAATGGTAATGAGCAGTTCTTC.

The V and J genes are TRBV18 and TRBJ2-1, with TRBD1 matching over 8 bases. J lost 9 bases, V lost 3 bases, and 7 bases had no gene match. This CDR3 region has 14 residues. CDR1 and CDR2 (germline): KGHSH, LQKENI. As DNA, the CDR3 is TGTGCCAGCTCACCTCGGACAGGGTCCGTTGAGCAGTTCTTC. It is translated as CASSPRTGSVEQFF.

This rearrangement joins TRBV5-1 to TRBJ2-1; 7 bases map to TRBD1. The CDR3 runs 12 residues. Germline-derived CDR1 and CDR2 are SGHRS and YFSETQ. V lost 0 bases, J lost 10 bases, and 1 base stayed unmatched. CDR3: CASSLGGQEQFF. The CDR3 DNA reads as TGCGCCAGCAGCTTGGGGGGACAGGAGCAGTTCTTC.

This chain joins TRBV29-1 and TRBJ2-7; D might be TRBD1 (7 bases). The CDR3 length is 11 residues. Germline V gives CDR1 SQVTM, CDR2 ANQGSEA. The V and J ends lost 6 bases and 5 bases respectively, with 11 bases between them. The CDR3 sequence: CSVTGRNEQYF. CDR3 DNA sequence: TGCAGCGTGACAGGGAGGAACGAGCAGTACTTC.

In DNA form, the CDR3 reads TGCGCCAGCAGCCAAGAGGAGCGGGGTGAGCAGTTCTTC. Translating gives CASSQEERGEQFF. This sequence joins TRBV4-1 and TRBJ2-1; 7 nucleotides align to TRBD2. Germline V CDR1 and CDR2: MGHRA, YSYEKL. This CDR3 spans 13 amino acids. V dropped 0 bases and J dropped 9; count of bases not matched to a gene: 2.

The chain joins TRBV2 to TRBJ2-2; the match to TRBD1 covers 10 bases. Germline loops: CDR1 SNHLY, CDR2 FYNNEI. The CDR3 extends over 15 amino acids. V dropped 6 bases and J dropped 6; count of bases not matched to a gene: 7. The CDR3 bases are TGTGCCAGCAGAGATCGGACAGGGGGGTCCGGGGAGCTGTTTTTT. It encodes CASRDRTGGSGELFF. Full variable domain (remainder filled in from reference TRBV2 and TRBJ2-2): EPEVTQTPSHQVTQMGQEVILRCVPISNHLYFYWYRQILGQKVEFLVSFYNNEISEKSEIFDDQFSVERPDGSNFTLKIRSTKLEDSAMYFCASRDRTGGSGELFFGEGSRLTVL.

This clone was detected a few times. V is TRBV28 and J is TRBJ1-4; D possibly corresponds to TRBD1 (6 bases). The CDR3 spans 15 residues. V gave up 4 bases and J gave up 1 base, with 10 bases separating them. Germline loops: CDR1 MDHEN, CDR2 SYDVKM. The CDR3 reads CASSSGQRTNEKLFF. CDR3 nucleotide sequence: TGTGCCAGCAGTTCCGGACAGAGAACTAATGAAAAACTGTTTTTT.